Following are 5 T cell receptor beta chains from one sample sequenced in a study of blood T cell repertoires in COVID-19. The table came from immunoSEQ multiplex PCR; TCRdb's copy has only in-frame clones and leaves some out. The repertoire includes more than 90,000 clones, 86% of them detected once, and around 4.5% sits in the top ten. The sequenced material came from peripheral blood. These TCRs come from a man aged 35 to 55 with acute or convalescent COVID-19.

The genes are TRBV5-1 and TRBJ2-5; TRBD1 might be the D (6 bases). V was pared by 5 bases and J by 0 bases, with 17 bases between. The CDR3 spans 16 residues. The germline gives CDR1 SGHRS, CDR2 YFSETQ. The CDR3 bases are TGCGCCAGCAGAAAGACCAGGGGCCTGGACCAAGAGACCCAGTACTTC. Its translation: CASRKTRGLDQETQYF.

This CDR3 reads CASSLEGYEQYF. The CDR3, as DNA: TGCGCCAGCAGCTTGGAGGGGTACGAGCAGTACTTC. This sequence joins TRBV5-1 and TRBJ2-7; maybe TRBD1 (5 bases). The CDR3 covers 12 residues. The V gene lost 0 bases and the J gene lost 4 bases, with 5 bases spanning the gap. Germline CDR1 SGHRS, CDR2 YFSETQ.

The chain combines TRBV19 with TRBJ1-1, with 10 bases identical to TRBD1. The CDR3 extends over 14 amino acids. V gave up 5 bases and J gave up 5 bases; unmatched junction bases: 5. Germline V gene data show CDR1 as LNHDA and CDR2 as SQIVND (reference sequence). This CDR3 reads CASSGDRGGTEAFF. The CDR3 coding sequence is TGTGCCAGTAGTGGGGACAGGGGAGGAACTGAAGCTTTCTTT. The complete variable domain, with remaining parts taken from reference TRBV19 and TRBJ1-1, reads DGGITQSPKYLFRKEGQNVTLSCEQNLNHDAMYWYRQDPGQGLRLIYYSQIVNDFQKGDIAEGYSVSREKKESFPLTVTSAQKNPTAFYLCASSGDRGGTEAFFGQGTRLTVV.

The CDR3 loop reads CASSPYRALNQPQHF. DNA for the CDR3: TGTGCCAGCAGCCCGTACAGGGCCCTCAATCAGCCCCAGCATTTT. J is TRBJ1-5 and V is TRBV6-6, with a possible D match to TRBD1 (6 bases). The CDR3 totals 15 residues. V lost 6 bases, J lost 3 bases, and 15 bases lay in between. Germline values: CDR1 MNHNY, CDR2 SVGAGI (reference sequence).

The chain has TRBV2 and TRBJ2-2; D perhaps matches TRBD2 (6 bases). This CDR3 contains 15 residues. CDR1 and CDR2 from the germline V gene are SNHLY and FYNNEI. The V and J ends lost 1 base and 5 bases respectively, with 11 bases between them. The CDR3 loop is CASSEELAGTGELFF. In nucleotides, the CDR3 is TGTGCCAGCAGTGAAGAACTAGCCGGGACCGGGGAGCTGTTTTTT. Full variable domain (missing parts from reference TRBV2 and TRBJ2-2): EPEVTQTPSHQVTQMGQEVILRCVPISNHLYFYWYRQILGQKVEFLVSFYNNEISEKSEIFDDQFSVERPDGSNFTLKIRSTKLEDSAMYFCASSEELAGTGELFFGEGSRLTVL.